This is a list of T cell receptor beta chains from one sample in a study of blood T cells in healthy people across ages. TCRdb re-called the 5' RACE reads with MiXCR, one entry per CDR3 protein. Here the sample spans a few hundred thousand distinct CDR3 sequences, 27% being singletons. The sample also formed part of further work on T cells of mothers and their children.

Source material: blood. The receptors were gathered from a boy under 10 years old in good health. The CDR3 runs from the conserved cysteine through the conserved F or W. The order of the fields is clone size, V gene, D gene, J gene, CDR3 protein, CDR3 DNA. A D gene is named only where the DNA matches it firmly. Clone size is not always given. Where it is, it says once, few, many or a class for expanded clones.

>NA|TRBV7-9|NA|TRBJ2-3
CASSLLLGTSKDTDTQYF
TGTGCCAGCAGCCTCCTGCTTGGGACTTCCAAGGACACAGATACGCAGTATTTT
>NA|TRBV7-2|NA|TRBJ2-7
CASSLKSSSYEQCF
TGTGCCAGCAGCTTAAAAAGTAGCTCCTACGAGCAGTGCTTC
>few|TRBV14|TRBD1|TRBJ2-7
CASSPDRDHEQYF
TGTGCCAGCAGCCCCGACAGGGACCACGAGCAGTACTTC
>few|TRBV5-1|TRBD2|TRBJ2-7
CASSFASGRTYEQYF
TGCGCCAGCAGCTTCGCTAGCGGGAGGACCTACGAGCAGTACTTC
>few|TRBV7-9|TRBD2|TRBJ2-1
CVSSLASGSPYNEQFF
TGTGTCAGCAGCTTAGCTAGCGGGAGTCCCTACAATGAGCAGTTCTTC
>few|TRBV14|NA|TRBJ2-1
CASSQDPTGRNEQFF
TGTGCCAGCAGCCAAGATCCCACAGGGAGGAATGAGCAGTTCTTC
>few|TRBV30|TRBD2|TRBJ2-1
CAWSVLAGRSYNEQFF
TGTGCCTGGAGTGTGCTAGCGGGCCGCTCCTACAATGAGCAGTTCTTC
>NA|TRBV6-2/TRBV6-3|NA|TRBJ2-7
CASTERDYEQYF
TGTGCCAGCACTGAACGGGACTACGAGCAGTACTTC
>few|TRBV12-3/TRBV12-4|NA|TRBJ2-2
CASTYGGNTGELFF
TGTGCCAGCACATACGGGGGTAACACCGGGGAGCTGTTTTTT
>NA|TRBV30|NA|TRBJ1-1
CAWSPWGGNTEAFF
TGTGCCTGGAGTCCCTGGGGGGGGAACACTGAAGCTTTCTTT
>NA|TRBV10-3|NA|TRBJ1-4
CAIREDGNEKPFF
TGTGCCATCAGAGAGGACGGGAATGAAAAACCGTTTTTT
>NA|TRBV9|NA|TRBJ1-6
CASSVEGFTLHF
TGTGCCAGCAGCGTAGAGGGATTCACCCTCCACTTT
>few|TRBV5-1|NA|TRBJ2-1
CASSSIGRPSSYNEQFF
TGCGCCAGCAGCTCCATCGGACGTCCTAGCTCCTACAATGAGCAGTTCTTC
>NA|TRBV20-1|NA|TRBJ2-1
CSADGGGSYNEQFF
TGCAGTGCTGACGGAGGTGGGTCCTACAATGAGCAGTTCTTC
>few|TRBV14|TRBD1|TRBJ1-6
CASSTMTGASSYNSPLHF
TGTGCCAGCAGCACGATGACAGGGGCGAGCTCCTATAATTCACCCCTCCACTTT
>few|TRBV4-2|TRBD1|TRBJ2-1
CASTPETGGYNEQFF
TGTGCCAGCACCCCTGAGACAGGGGGCTACAATGAGCAGTTCTTC
>NA|TRBV20-1|TRBD1|TRBJ1-6
CSAREDRGPLHF
TGCAGTGCTAGAGAAGACAGGGGCCCCCTCCACTTT
>NA|TRBV12-3/TRBV12-4|TRBD2|TRBJ2-5
CASKRSGGSQETQYF
TGTGCCAGCAAACGTAGCGGGGGGTCTCAAGAGACCCAGTACTTC
>once|TRBV12-3/TRBV12-4|NA|TRBJ2-4
CASSYGLGQKNIQYF
TGTGCCAGCAGTTACGGCCTAGGGCAGAAAAACATTCAGTACTTC
>few|TRBV10-3|TRBD1|TRBJ2-2
CAISESGTGNTGELFF
TGTGCCATCAGTGAGTCTGGGACAGGCAACACCGGGGAGCTGTTTTTT
>NA|TRBV4-3|TRBD1|TRBJ1-2
CASSHRQGVSGGYTF
TGCGCCAGCAGCCATCGACAGGGGGTTTCAGGCGGCTACACCTTC
>NA|TRBV6-5|TRBD1|TRBJ2-7
CASSTNRGGRGYEQYF
TGTGCCAGCAGTACTAACCGAGGGGGCCGCGGGTACGAGCAGTACTTC
>NA|TRBV20-1|TRBD2|TRBJ2-1
CSAPMTSGSSNEQFF
TGCAGTGCTCCAATGACTAGCGGGAGTTCCAATGAGCAGTTCTTC
>NA|TRBV4-3|TRBD2|TRBJ2-5
CASSQGLAEPQETQYF
TGCGCCAGCAGCCAAGGACTAGCGGAACCACAAGAGACCCAGTACTTC
>NA|TRBV12-3/TRBV12-4|NA|TRBJ1-1
CASSFGQRSTEAFF
TGTGCCAGCAGTTTCGGACAGCGGTCCACTGAAGCTTTCTTT
>NA|TRBV7-8|NA|TRBJ1-4
CASSGYRTPNEKLFF
TGTGCCAGCAGCGGATATCGGACTCCGAATGAAAAACTGTTTTTT
>NA|TRBV19|NA|TRBJ2-1
CASSARRGNEQFF
TGTGCCAGTAGTGCCCGCAGGGGTAATGAGCAGTTCTTC
>once|TRBV7-3|NA|TRBJ2-1
CASSPGGTQSYEQFF
TGTGCCAGCAGCCCTGGGGGGACTCAGTCATATGAGCAGTTCTTC
>NA|TRBV11-2|NA|TRBJ1-1
CASSLDPRRGGETEAFF
TGTGCCAGCAGCTTAGACCCCCGAAGGGGCGGGGAGACTGAAGCTTTCTTT
>NA|TRBV20-1|NA|TRBJ2-5
CSARPLGGQETQYF
TGCAGTGCTAGACCCCTGGGCGGTCAAGAGACCCAGTACTTC
>few|TRBV5-1|NA|TRBJ1-1
CASSLSAGSEAFF
TGCGCCAGCAGCTTATCGGCAGGGAGTGAAGCTTTCTTT
>NA|TRBV5-1|TRBD1|TRBJ1-2
CASSLAHRGHGYTF
TGCGCCAGCAGCCTGGCCCACAGGGGTCACGGCTACACCTTC
>NA|TRBV2|NA|TRBJ2-7
CASSETFRVGQYF
TGTGCCAGCAGTGAAACCTTCCGGGTAGGGCAATACTTC
>few|TRBV2|NA|TRBJ2-3
CASSDSRGLPDTQYF
TGTGCCAGCAGTGATTCTAGAGGTCTCCCAGATACGCAGTATTTT
>few|TRBV7-2|NA|TRBJ2-5
CASSLGTISEETQYF
TGTGCCAGCAGCTTAGGTACCATCTCCGAAGAGACCCAGTACTTC
>NA|TRBV12-3/TRBV12-4|TRBD2|TRBJ2-5
CASSFNLAGGTQYF
TGTGCCAGCAGTTTCAATCTAGCGGGGGGGACCCAGTACTTC
>few|TRBV5-1|TRBD2|TRBJ2-1
CASRKTSEHEQFF
TGCGCCAGCAGGAAGACTAGCGAACATGAGCAGTTCTTC
>NA|TRBV10-3|NA|TRBJ1-2
CAISEPTGRPGYTF
TGTGCCATCAGTGAGCCGACGGGACGGCCAGGCTACACCTTC
>NA|TRBV5-1|NA|TRBJ2-3
CASSFAADTSTDTQYF
TGCGCCAGCAGCTTCGCGGCCGACACTAGCACAGATACGCAGTATTTT
>many|TRBV19|NA|TRBJ1-1
CASSIGGMGTEAFF
TGTGCCAGTAGTATTGGAGGGATGGGCACTGAAGCTTTCTTT
>once|TRBV27|NA|TRBJ1-1
CASSDRLGLNTEAFF
TGTGCCAGCAGCGACCGGCTGGGCTTGAACACTGAAGCTTTCTTT
>NA|TRBV7-6|NA|TRBJ1-2
CASSPRPIGYGGYTF
TGTGCCAGCAGCCCCCGACCTATAGGCTATGGCGGCTACACCTTC
>NA|TRBV6-2/TRBV6-3|TRBD1|TRBJ2-1
CASSSLGGRGRNEQFF
TGTGCCAGCAGTTCCCTCGGTGGAAGGGGGCGGAATGAGCAGTTCTTC
>NA|TRBV12-3/TRBV12-4|NA|TRBJ1-1
CASRYTGSGEAFF
TGTGCCAGCAGGTATACAGGGAGCGGTGAAGCTTTCTTT
>NA|TRBV7-8|NA|TRBJ2-7
CASSVWGRQLDEQYF
TGTGCCAGCAGCGTTTGGGGCAGGCAATTGGACGAGCAGTACTTC
>few|TRBV29-1|NA|TRBJ1-2
CSVDLGQYYGYTF
TGCAGCGTTGATTTAGGACAGTACTATGGCTACACCTTC
>few|TRBV7-6|NA|TRBJ1-6
CASRPTANSPLHF
TGTGCCAGCAGGCCGACAGCTAATTCACCCCTCCACTTT
>once|TRBV13|NA|TRBJ2-7
CASSLGPGDGSYEQYF
TGTGCCAGCAGCTTAGGGCCAGGGGATGGATCCTACGAGCAGTACTTC
>NA|TRBV7-9|NA|TRBJ1-3
CASRDIRGTIYF
TGTGCCAGCAGGGACATAAGGGGCACCATATATTTT
>NA|TRBV12-3/TRBV12-4|TRBD2|TRBJ2-1
CASSPRLAGGRDNEQFF
TGTGCCAGCAGTCCCCGACTAGCGGGAGGCAGGGACAATGAGCAGTTCTTC
>few|TRBV7-9|TRBD2|TRBJ2-5
CASSFSAGGLETQYF
TGTGCCAGCAGCTTCTCAGCGGGAGGGCTCGAGACCCAGTACTTC
>few|TRBV28|TRBD2|TRBJ2-3
CASSLFADLAGVRTDTQYF
TGTGCCAGCAGTTTATTCGCAGATTTAGCGGGAGTACGAACAGATACGCAGTATTTT
>NA|TRBV6-6|TRBD2|TRBJ2-5
CASSYGGGIETQYF
TGTGCCAGCAGTTACGGCGGGGGGATAGAGACCCAGTACTTC
>few|TRBV11-2|TRBD1|TRBJ1-4
CASSRQGRYNEKLFF
TGTGCCAGCAGCCGACAGGGGCGCTATAATGAAAAACTGTTTTTT
>NA|TRBV29-1|TRBD1|TRBJ2-1
CSVEKLLDRAYNERFF
TGCAGCGTTGAAAAGCTTTTGGACAGGGCCTACAATGAGCGGTTCTTC
>many|TRBV18|TRBD2|TRBJ2-1
CASSPPGVAGENEQFF
TGTGCCAGCTCACCACCTGGAGTAGCGGGAGAAAATGAGCAGTTCTTC
>NA|TRBV6-2/TRBV6-3|NA|TRBJ2-5
CASSYSKAEETQYF
TGTGCCAGCAGTTACAGTAAGGCAGAAGAGACCCAGTACTTC
>NA|TRBV10-3|NA|TRBJ1-2
CAISAQGNYGYTF
TGTGCCATCAGTGCACAGGGTAACTATGGCTACACCTTC